The sequence of this T cell receptor (beta chain) was determined in a study of OX40 agonist ivuxolimab in advanced cancers. Study-wide context: Three patients had partial responses: one hepatocellular carcinoma, two cutaneous melanoma. Study conclusions and caveats: Some patients who did not respond also had low normalized T-cell clonal expansion.

Trimming shortened V by 5 bases and J by 1 base, and 6 bases separated the two germline ends. This CDR3 contains 13 residues. The germline gives CDR1 MDHEN, CDR2 SYDVKM. About this clone: Antigen unknown.

Autoimmune disease history or systemic immunosuppression was exclusionary. TCRdb's table, derived via immunoSEQ multiplex PCR, lists solely in-frame clones and lacks some. This table holds 45,000 to 50,000 clones, roughly 90% found once. This sequence originates from an adult with an advanced solid tumor such as melanoma, head and neck, liver or kidney cancer. Sample: CD4+ or CD8+ T cells sorted from blood, taken in a trial of the OX40 agonist ivuxolimab. V is TRBV28 and J is TRBJ2-4; perhaps D is TRBD1 or TRBD2 (5 bases each). CDR3 nucleotides: TGTGCCAGCAGTGAGGGGGCCAAAAACATTCAGTACTTC. Translated: CASSEGAKNIQYF. The whole variable domain, remainder taken from reference TRBV28 and TRBJ2-4, is DVKVTQSSRYLVKRTGEKVFLECVQDMDHENMFWYRQDPGLGLRLIYFSYDVKMKEKGDIPEGYSVSREKKERFSLILESASTNQTSMYLCASSEGAKNIQYFGAGTRLSVL.